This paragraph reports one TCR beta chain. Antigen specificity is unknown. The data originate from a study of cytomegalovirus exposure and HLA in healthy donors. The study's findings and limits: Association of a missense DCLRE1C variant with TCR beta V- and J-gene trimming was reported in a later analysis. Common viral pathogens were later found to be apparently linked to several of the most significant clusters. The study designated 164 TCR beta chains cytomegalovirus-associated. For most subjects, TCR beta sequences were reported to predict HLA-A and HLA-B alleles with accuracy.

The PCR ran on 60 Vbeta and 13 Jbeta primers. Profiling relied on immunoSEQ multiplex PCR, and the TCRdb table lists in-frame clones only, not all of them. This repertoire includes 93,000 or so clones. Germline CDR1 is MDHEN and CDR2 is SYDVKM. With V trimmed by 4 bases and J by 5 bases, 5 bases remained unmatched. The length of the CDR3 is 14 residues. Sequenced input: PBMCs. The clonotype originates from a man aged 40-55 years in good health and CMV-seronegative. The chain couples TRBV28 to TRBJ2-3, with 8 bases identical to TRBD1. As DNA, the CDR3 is TGTGCCAGCAGTTATACAGGGGGTCGAGATACGCAGTATTTT. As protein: CASSYTGGRDTQYF.